This T cell receptor (beta chain) was retrieved from a study of Ad26.COV2.S vaccination and SARS-CoV-2 variants. Study-level findings and limits: With respect to non-spike TCR breadth, vaccine and placebo recipients were similar. Measurements of TCR breadth and depth may have given underestimates of the total T cell responses. Vaccine recipients showed a spike-specific TCR breadth that was higher than in placebo recipients.

The CDR3 contains 15 residues. Germline lookup yields CDR1 SGHRS and CDR2 YFSETQ. V gave up 4 bases and J gave up 1 base, with 14 bases separating them. Note on this clone: Its antigen is currently unknown.

Method: immunoSEQ multiplex PCR; TCRdb's copy keeps in-frame clones and lacks some. The sample has over 100,000 clones, around 80% seen once; the top ten hold around 16%. The TCR was taken from a human donor who had recovered from COVID-19. The chain joins TRBV5-1 to TRBJ2-5, with a possible D match to TRBD1 (5 bases). The source was peripheral blood, collected after recovery from COVID-19. The CDR3 DNA follows: TGCGCCAGCAGCCTGGTAGGGGCCAGCCAAGAGACCCAGTACTTC. Residues: CASSLVGASQETQYF.